Following are 16 T cell receptor beta chains from one sample sequenced in a study of patients and donors after allogeneic stem cell transplantation. TCRdb recomputed calls from the RT-PCR reads with MiXCR, one row per CDR3 protein. Among 200,000 to 250,000 distinct CDR3 sequences listed, 11% to 15% were seen once. Input material: blood, either unsorted or a sorted T cell fraction (not recorded which). All receptors derive from a human donor who was either an allogeneic HSCT recipient or a stem cell or donor lymphocyte infusion donor (not recorded which). It is not recorded whose cells these are; they may come from a transplant donor.

This chain connects TRBV5-1 to TRBJ1-2; 9 bases map to TRBD1. CDR1 is SGHRS and CDR2 is YFSETQ in the germline V gene. J gave up 3 bases and V 0 bases, and 6 bases lay outside the gene matches. This CDR3 has 16 residues. CDR3 DNA: TGCGCCAGCAGCTTGGTCCCTACAGGGGGCGACTATGGCTACACCTTC. This translates into CASSLVPTGGDYGYTF.

This clonotype was recorded a few times. The V gene is TRBV20-1, the J gene TRBJ2-2, with D perhaps given as TRBD1 or TRBD2 (5 bases each). From germline, CDR1 is DFQATT and CDR2 SNEGSKA (reference sequence). Trimming removed 1 base at V and 6 bases at J, with 12 bases between. The length of the CDR3 is 14 residues. CDR3 amino acids: CSARVAGAAGELFF. CDR3 nucleotides: TGCAGTGCTAGAGTGGCCGGGGCGGCCGGGGAGCTGTTTTTT.

This clonotype appeared a few times. CDR3: CASSQEGSTEQFF. The CDR3 DNA sequence: TGTGCCAGCAGCCAAGAGGGTAGCACGGAGCAGTTCTTC. The chain joins TRBV14 to TRBJ2-1; D remains ambiguous. The CDR3 sequence is 13 residues long. CDR1 and CDR2 (germline): SGHDN, FVKESK. Deletions cut 0 bases from V and 10 bases from J, with 10 bases between.

This clonotype has at least ten counts. The chain employs TRBV20-1 and TRBJ2-2; D is possibly TRBD2 (6 bases). With 1 base removed from V and 4 bases from J, the gap between germline ends came to 13 bases. This CDR3 is 15 amino acids long. Germline CDR1 and CDR2: DFQATT and SNEGSKA (reference sequence). The CDR3 DNA reads TGCAGTGCTAGAGGTGAAGGGGAGGTCACCGGGGAGCTGTTTTTT. Encoded protein: CSARGEGEVTGELFF.

This chain connects TRBV2 to TRBJ2-7; weak D call: TRBD2 (6 bases). CDR3 size: 11 residues. Germline CDR1 and CDR2: SNHLY and FYNNEI. The V and J ends lost 3 bases and 11 bases respectively, with 11 bases between them. For the CDR3, the DNA is TGTGCCAGCAGTGAGGGGCGGGGAAAGTACTTC. Amino acids: CASSEGRGKYF.

At least ten counts were recorded for this clonotype. This rearrangement joins TRBV9 to TRBJ2-7, with 8 bases lining up with TRBD2. Germline CDR1 SGDLS, CDR2 YYNGEE. CDR3 length equals 15 residues. Trimming removed 3 bases from V and 5 bases from J; junction bases left unmatched: 10. CDR3 residues: CASSAIGGGLHEQYF. The DNA of the CDR3 is TGTGCCAGCAGCGCGATCGGGGGGGGGCTCCACGAGCAGTACTTC.

The chain combines TRBV12-3 or TRBV12-4 with TRBJ2-7, with a possible D match to TRBD2 (5 bases). CDR3 length equals 13 residues. With 1 base removed from V and 6 bases from J, the gap between germline ends came to 10 bases. CDR3 region: CASSLGGGSEQYF. Written as DNA, the CDR3 is TGTGCCAGCAGTTTAGGGGGTGGGAGCGAGCAGTACTTC.

The genes are TRBV20-1 and TRBJ2-1, with D perhaps matching TRBD2 (6 bases). The germline gives CDR1 DFQATT, CDR2 SNEGSKA (reference sequence). The CDR3 loop spans 14 amino acids. V shed 6 bases and J shed 4 bases, with 16 bases lying between them. Here the CDR3 reads CSADTVGGYNEQFF. CDR3 bases: TGCAGTGCCGATACAGTTGGGGGGTACAATGAGCAGTTCTTC.

This clonotype was counted only a few times. The chain is built from TRBV20-1 and TRBJ2-5, with 12 bases aligning to TRBD2. Per the germline V gene, CDR1 is DFQATT and CDR2 is SNEGSKA (reference sequence). The length of the CDR3 is 18 residues. V gave up 5 bases and J gave up 5 bases; unmatched junction bases: 18. CDR3 in DNA: TGCAGTGCTTTCGACGGACTAGCGGGGCCAGCCTCCCCCGAGACCCAGTACTTC. Its translation: CSAFDGLAGPASPETQYF.

The chain joins TRBV4-1 to TRBJ2-1; D may correspond to TRBD1 or TRBD2 (5 bases each). This CDR3 contains 15 residues. Germline CDR1 is MGHRA and CDR2 is YSYEKL. V was trimmed by 0 bases and J by 3 bases, leaving 9 bases between them. CDR3 amino acids: CASSQDDSGYNEQFF. For the CDR3, the DNA is TGCGCCAGCAGCCAAGATGACAGCGGCTACAATGAGCAGTTCTTC.

This clonotype was detected ten times or more. The V and J genes are TRBV7-2 and TRBJ1-5; TRBD1 matches 8 bases. This CDR3 has 15 amino acids. Looked up from germline, CDR1 is SGHTA and CDR2 is FQGNSA. Unmatched junction bases numbered 6, after V lost 1 base and J lost 7 bases. CDR3 loop: CASSLDAGGGQPQHF. For the CDR3, the DNA is TGTGCCAGCAGCTTAGATGCAGGGGGCGGCCAGCCCCAGCATTTT.

This clonotype turned up a few times. CDR3: CASSGGQGRSYGYTF. CDR3 DNA sequence: TGTGCCAGCAGCGGGGGTCAGGGCAGGTCCTATGGCTACACCTTC. This chain joins TRBV2 and TRBJ1-2; D might be TRBD1 (5 bases). The V end was cut by 6 bases, the J end by 4 bases, with 18 bases between. This CDR3 is 15 amino acids long. Germline values: CDR1 SNHLY, CDR2 FYNNEI.

This clonotype turned up a few times. The chain recombines TRBV20-1 with TRBJ1-6; perhaps TRBD1 as D (5 bases). Germline V gene lookup returns CDR1 DFQATT and CDR2 SNEGSKA (reference sequence). This CDR3 has 15 amino acids. V lost 7 bases to trimming and J lost 0 bases, with 13 bases between them. The CDR3 sequence is CSDKKGSSYNSPLHF. For the CDR3, the DNA is TGCAGTGACAAGAAGGGGAGCTCCTATAATTCACCCCTCCACTTT.

J is TRBJ1-1 and V is TRBV11-2; D gene uncertain. CDR3 size: 15 residues. V dropped 2 bases and J dropped 0 bases, with 10 bases sitting between them. CDR1 is SGHAT and CDR2 is FQNNGV in the germline V gene. CDR3 protein: CASSLTATMNTEAFF. The CDR3 coding sequence is TGTGCCAGCAGCTTAACAGCCACTATGAACACTGAAGCTTTCTTT.

There are a few counts of this clonotype. The chain joins TRBV5-4 to TRBJ2-3; D is ambiguous. CDR3 length equals 14 residues. With 4 bases removed from V and 2 bases from J, the gap between germline ends came to 11 bases. Germline loops: CDR1 SGHNT, CDR2 YYREEE (reference sequence). CDR3 DNA: TGTGCCAGCAGCCCTCTAGGTTACACAGATACGCAGTATTTT. Protein product: CASSPLGYTDTQYF. Supplemented by reference TRBV5-4 and TRBJ2-3, the full variable domain reads ETGVTQSPTHLIKTRGQQVTLRCSSQSGHNTVSWYQQALGQGPQFIFQYYREEENGRGNFPPRFSGLQFPNYSSELNVNALELDDSALYLCASSPLGYTDTQYFGPGTRLTVL.

The J gene is TRBJ2-5, the V gene TRBV4-2, with 14 bases aligning to TRBD2. The CDR3 is 19 residues long. V gave up 4 bases and J gave up 5 bases; unmatched junction bases: 15. Per the germline V gene, CDR1 is LGHNA and CDR2 is YNFKEQ. CDR3 nucleotides: TGTGCCAGCAGCCGGGGGGACCCGGGACTAGCGGGGGTATTTGAGACCCAGTACTTC. Protein: CASSRGDPGLAGVFETQYF.